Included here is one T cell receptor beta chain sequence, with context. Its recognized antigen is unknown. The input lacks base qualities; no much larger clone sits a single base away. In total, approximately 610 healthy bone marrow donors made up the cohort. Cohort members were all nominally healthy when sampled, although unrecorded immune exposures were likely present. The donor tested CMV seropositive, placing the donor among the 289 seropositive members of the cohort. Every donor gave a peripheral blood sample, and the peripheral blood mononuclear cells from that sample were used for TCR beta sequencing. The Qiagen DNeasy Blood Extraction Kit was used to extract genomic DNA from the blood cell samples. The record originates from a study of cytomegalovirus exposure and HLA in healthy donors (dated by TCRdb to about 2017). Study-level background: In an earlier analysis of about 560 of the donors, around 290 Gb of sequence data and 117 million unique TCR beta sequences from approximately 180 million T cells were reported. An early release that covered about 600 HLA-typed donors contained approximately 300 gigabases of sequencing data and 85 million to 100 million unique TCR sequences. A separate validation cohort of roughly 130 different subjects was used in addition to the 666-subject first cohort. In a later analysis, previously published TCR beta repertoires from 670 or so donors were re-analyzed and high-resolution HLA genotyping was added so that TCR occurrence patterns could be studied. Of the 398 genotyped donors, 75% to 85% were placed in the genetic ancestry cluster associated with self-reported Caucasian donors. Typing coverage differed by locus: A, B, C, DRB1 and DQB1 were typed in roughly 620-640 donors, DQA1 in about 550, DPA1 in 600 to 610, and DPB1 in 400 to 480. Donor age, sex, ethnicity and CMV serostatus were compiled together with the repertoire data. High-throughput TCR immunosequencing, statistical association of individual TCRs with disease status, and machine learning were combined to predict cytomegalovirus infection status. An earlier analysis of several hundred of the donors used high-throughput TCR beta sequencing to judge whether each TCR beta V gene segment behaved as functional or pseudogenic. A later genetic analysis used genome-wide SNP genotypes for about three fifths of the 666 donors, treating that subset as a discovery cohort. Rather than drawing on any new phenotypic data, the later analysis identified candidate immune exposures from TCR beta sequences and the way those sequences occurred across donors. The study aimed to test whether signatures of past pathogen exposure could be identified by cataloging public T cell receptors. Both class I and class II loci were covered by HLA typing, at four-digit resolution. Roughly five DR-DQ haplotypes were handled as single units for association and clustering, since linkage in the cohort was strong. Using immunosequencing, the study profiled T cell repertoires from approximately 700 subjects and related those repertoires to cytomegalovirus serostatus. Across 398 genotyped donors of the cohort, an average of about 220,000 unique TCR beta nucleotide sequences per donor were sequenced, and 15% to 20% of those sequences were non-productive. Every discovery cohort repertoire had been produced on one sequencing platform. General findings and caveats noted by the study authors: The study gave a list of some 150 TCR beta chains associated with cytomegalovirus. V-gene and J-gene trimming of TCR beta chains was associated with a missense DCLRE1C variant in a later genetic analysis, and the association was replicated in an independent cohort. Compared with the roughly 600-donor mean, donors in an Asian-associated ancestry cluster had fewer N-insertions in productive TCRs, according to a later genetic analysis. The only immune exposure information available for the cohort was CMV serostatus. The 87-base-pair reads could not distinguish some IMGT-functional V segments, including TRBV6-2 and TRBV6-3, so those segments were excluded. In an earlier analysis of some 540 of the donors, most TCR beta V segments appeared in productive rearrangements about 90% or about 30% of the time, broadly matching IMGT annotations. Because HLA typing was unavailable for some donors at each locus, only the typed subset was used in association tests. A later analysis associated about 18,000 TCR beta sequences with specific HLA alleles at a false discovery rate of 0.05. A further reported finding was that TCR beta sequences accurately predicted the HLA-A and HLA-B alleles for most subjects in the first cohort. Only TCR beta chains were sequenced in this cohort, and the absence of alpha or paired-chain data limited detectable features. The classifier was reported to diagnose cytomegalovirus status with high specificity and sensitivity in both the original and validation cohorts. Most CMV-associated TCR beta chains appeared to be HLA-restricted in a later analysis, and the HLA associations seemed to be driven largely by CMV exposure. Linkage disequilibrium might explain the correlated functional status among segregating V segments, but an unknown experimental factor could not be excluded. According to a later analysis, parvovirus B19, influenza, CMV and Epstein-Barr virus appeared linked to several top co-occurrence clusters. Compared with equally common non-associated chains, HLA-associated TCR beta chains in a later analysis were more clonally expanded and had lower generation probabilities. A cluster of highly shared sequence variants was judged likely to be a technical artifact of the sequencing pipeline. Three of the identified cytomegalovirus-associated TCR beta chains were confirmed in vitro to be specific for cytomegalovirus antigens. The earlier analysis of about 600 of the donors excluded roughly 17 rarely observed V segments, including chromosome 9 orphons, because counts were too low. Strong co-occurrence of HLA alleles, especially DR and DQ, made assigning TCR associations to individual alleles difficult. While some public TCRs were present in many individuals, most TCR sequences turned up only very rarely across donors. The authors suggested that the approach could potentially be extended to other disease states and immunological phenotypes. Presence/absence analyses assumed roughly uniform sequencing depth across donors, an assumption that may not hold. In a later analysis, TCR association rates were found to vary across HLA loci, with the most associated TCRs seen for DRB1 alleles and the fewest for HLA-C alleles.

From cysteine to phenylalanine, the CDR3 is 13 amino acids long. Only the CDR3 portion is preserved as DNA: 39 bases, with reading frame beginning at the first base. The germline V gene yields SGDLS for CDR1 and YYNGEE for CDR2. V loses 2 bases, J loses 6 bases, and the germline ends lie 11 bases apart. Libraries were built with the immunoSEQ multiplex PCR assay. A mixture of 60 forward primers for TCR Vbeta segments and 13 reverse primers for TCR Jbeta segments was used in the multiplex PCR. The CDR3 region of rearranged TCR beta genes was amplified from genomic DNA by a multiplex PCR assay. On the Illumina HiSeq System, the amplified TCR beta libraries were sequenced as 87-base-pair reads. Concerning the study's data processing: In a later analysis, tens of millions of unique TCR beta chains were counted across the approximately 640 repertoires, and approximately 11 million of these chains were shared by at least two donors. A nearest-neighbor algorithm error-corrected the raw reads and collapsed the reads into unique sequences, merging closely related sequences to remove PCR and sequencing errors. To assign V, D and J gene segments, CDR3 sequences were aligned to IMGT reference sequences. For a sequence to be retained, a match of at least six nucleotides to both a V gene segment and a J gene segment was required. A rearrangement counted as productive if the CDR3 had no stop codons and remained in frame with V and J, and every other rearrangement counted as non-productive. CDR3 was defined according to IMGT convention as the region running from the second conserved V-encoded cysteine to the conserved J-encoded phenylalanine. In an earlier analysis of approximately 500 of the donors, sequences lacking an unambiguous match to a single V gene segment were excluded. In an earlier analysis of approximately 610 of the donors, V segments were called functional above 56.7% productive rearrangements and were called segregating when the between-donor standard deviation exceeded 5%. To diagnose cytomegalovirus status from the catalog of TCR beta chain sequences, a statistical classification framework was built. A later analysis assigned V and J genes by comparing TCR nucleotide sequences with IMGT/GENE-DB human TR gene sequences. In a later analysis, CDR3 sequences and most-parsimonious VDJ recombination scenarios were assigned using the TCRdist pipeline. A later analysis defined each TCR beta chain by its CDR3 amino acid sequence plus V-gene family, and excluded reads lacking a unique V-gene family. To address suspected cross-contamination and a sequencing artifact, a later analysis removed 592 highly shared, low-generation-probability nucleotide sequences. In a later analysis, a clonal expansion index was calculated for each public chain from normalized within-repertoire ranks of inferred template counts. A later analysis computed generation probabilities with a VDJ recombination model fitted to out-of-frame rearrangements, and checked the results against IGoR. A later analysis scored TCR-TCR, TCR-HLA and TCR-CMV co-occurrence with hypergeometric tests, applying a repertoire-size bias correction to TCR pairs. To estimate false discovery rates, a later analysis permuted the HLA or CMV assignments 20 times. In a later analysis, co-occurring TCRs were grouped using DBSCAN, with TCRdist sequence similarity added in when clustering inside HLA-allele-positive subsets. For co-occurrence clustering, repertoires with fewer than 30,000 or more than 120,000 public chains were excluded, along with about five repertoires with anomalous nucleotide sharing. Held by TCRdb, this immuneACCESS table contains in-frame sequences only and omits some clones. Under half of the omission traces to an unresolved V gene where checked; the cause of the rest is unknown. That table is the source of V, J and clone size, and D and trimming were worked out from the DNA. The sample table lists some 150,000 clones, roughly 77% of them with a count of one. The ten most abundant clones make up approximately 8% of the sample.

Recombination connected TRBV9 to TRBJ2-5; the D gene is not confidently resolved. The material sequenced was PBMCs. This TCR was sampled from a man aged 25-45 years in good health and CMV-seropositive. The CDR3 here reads CASSVGPTQTQYF. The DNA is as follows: TGTGCCAGCAGCGTTGGGCCAACCCAGACCCAGTACTTC.